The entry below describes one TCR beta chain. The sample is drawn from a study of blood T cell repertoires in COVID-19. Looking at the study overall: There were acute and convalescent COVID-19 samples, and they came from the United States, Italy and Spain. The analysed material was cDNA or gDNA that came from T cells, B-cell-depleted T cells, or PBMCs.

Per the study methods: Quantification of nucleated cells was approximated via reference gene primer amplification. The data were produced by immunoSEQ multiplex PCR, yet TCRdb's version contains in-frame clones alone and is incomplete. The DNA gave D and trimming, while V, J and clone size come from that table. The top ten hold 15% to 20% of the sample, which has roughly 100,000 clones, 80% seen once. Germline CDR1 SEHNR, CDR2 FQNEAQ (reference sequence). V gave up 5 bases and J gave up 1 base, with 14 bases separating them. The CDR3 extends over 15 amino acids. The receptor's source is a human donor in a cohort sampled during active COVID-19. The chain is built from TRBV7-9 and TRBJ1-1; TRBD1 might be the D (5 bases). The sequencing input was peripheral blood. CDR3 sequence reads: CASSAHTGSNTEAFF. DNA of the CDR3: TGTGCCAGCAGCGCCCATACAGGTTCGAACACTGAAGCTTTCTTT.